This T cell receptor beta chain originates from a study of blood T cell repertoires in COVID-19. Study-wide context: Specimens from acute and convalescent COVID-19 originated in the United States, Italy and Spain. Sample material is recorded as cDNA or gDNA derived from T cells, B-cell-depleted T cells, or PBMCs.

CDR1 MNHEY and CDR2 SVGAGI come from the germline V gene. After removal of 7 bases from V and 7 bases from J, the junction contained 11 bases not matched to a gene. The CDR3 has 15 residues. Original data processing: Estimated nucleated cell counts came from reference gene primer amplification. Clones were read by immunoSEQ multiplex PCR, and TCRdb kept only the in-frame ones, dropping some. The DNA was the basis for D and trimming; V, J and clone size are from that table. This table has about 150,000 clones, 80% to 90% appearing once. The sample taken for sequencing was peripheral blood. The chain is built from TRBV6-5 and TRBJ1-5; 9 bases line up with TRBD1. The TCR originated in a woman in her thirties or forties with acute or convalescent COVID-19. The CDR3 loop is CASKFRQGVEQPQHF. The DNA for the CDR3 is TGTGCCAGCAAGTTTAGACAGGGGGTGGAACAGCCCCAGCATTTT.